This T cell receptor beta chain was identified in a study of beta chain features in type 1 diabetes. Notes on this clone: The antigen remains undetermined.

General study points: For type 1 diabetes patients, VDJ junctions showed fewer insertions and more deletions. In all four CD4+ subsets, TCRB CDR3 length was significantly, moderately reduced in type 1 diabetes. HLA influence on TCRB rearrangement stayed unresolved here.

Expressed TCRB transcripts were sequenced after all isolated RNA was converted to cDNA. Naive, central memory and regulatory T cell samples averaged roughly 3.7 million reads. Data came from immunoSEQ multiplex PCR; TCRdb stores just in-frame clones and leaves some out. Of about 660,000 clones in the sample, about an eighth were seen once. Germline trimming cut 4 bases from V and 5 bases from J; bases unmatched to any gene: 5. Per germline, CDR1 SGHTA and CDR2 FQGNSA. The CDR3 runs 14 residues. Sequenced: naive CD4+ T cells from blood. The source is a man aged 18 to 30 with type 1 diabetes. The rearrangement uses TRBV7-2 and TRBJ2-1; the match to TRBD1 covers 7 bases. The CDR3 bases are TGTGCCAGCAGCTCGCCGACAGGGAACAATGAGCAGTTCTTC. This encodes CASSSPTGNNEQFF. Using reference TRBV7-2 and TRBJ2-1 for the parts outside the CDR3, the full variable domain is GAGVSQSPSNKVTEKGKDVELRCDPISGHTALYWYRQSLGQGLEFLIYFQGNSAPDKSGLPSDRFSAERTGGSVSTLTIQRTQQEDSAVYLCASSSPTGNNEQFFGPGTRLTVL.